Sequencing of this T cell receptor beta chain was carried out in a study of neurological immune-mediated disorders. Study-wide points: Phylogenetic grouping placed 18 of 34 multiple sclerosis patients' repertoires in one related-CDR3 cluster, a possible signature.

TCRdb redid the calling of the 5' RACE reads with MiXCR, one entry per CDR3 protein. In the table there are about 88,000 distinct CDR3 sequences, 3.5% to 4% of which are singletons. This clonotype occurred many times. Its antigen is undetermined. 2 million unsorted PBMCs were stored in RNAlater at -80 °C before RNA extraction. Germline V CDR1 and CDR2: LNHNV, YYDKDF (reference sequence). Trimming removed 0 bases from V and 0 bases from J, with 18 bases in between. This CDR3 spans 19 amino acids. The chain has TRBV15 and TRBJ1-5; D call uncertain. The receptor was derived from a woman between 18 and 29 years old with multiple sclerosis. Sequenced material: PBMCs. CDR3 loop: CATSRDYSTETYSNQPQHF. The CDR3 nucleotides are TGTGCCACCAGCAGAGATTACTCGACGGAAACCTATAGCAATCAGCCCCAGCATTTT.